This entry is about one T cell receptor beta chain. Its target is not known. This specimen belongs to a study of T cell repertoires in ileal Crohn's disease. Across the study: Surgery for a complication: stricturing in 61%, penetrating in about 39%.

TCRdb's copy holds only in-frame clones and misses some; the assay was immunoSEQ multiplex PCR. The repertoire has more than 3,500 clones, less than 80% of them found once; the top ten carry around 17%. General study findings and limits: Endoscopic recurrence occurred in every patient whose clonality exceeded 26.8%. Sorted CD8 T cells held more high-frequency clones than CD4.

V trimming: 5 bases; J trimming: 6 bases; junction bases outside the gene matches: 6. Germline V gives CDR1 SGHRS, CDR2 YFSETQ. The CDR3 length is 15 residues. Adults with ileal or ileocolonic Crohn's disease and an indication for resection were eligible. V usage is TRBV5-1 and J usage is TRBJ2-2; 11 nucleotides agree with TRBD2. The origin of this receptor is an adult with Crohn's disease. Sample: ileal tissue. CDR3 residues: CASRGLAGGSGELFF. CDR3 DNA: TGCGCCAGCAGAGGCCTAGCGGGGGGATCCGGGGAGCTGTTTTTT.